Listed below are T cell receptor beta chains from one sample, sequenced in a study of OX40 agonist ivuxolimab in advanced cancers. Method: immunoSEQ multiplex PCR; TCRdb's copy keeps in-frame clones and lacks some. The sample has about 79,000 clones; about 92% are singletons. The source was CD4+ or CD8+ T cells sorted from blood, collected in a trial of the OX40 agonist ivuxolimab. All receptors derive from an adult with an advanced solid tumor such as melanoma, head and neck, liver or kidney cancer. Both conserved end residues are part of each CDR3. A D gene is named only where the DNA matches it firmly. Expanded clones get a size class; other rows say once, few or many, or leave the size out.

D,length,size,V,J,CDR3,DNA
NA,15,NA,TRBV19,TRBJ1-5,CASQRGARSNQPQHF,TGTGCCAGTCAAAGGGGGGCCCGGAGCAATCAGCCCCAGCATTTT
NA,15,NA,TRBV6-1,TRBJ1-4,CASSDTGTGNEKLFF,TGTGCCAGCAGTGATACCGGGACGGGTAATGAAAAACTGTTTTTT
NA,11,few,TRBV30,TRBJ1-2,CAWSAGYGYTF,TGTGCCTGGAGTGCGGGCTATGGCTACACCTTC
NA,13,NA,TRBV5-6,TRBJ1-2,CASSLVFNYGYTF,TGTGCCAGCAGCTTGGTTTTTAACTATGGCTACACCTTC
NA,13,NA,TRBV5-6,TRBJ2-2,CASSRGSTGELFF,TGTGCCAGCAGCCGCGGGTCTACCGGGGAGCTGTTTTTT
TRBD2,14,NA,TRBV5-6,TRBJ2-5,CASSSEGLGETQYF,TGTGCCAGCAGCTCAGAGGGACTAGGAGAGACCCAGTACTTC
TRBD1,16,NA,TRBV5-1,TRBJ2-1,CASSLDRASSYNEQFF,TGCGCCAGCAGCCTGGACAGGGCGAGCTCCTACAATGAGCAGTTCTTC
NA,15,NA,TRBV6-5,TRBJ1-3,CASSYGWPAGNTIYF,TGTGCCAGCAGTTACGGTTGGCCCGCTGGAAACACCATATATTTT
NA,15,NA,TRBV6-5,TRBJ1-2,CASSYNEGSSYGYTF,TGTGCCAGCAGTTACAATGAGGGCTCGAGCTATGGCTACACCTTC
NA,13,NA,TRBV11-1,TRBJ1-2,CASSLLAGTGYTF,TGTGCCAGCAGCTTATTAGCAGGGACCGGCTACACCTTC
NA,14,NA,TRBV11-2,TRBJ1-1,CASSTQTTNTEAFF,TGTGCCAGCAGCACGCAGACGACGAACACTGAAGCTTTCTTT
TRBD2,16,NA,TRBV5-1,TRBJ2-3,CASRGLAGGFTDTQYF,TGCGCCAGCAGGGGACTAGCGGGGGGTTTCACAGATACGCAGTATTTT
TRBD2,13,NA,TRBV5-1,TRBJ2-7,CASSIGGAYEQYF,TGCGCCAGCTCGATCGGGGGGGCATACGAGCAGTACTTC
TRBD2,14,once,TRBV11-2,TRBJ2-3,CASSERDYTDTQYF,TGTGCCAGCAGCGAACGGGACTACACAGATACGCAGTATTTT
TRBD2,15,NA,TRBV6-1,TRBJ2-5,CASSSMTSGEETQYF,TGTGCCAGCAGTTCCATGACTAGCGGGGAAGAGACCCAGTACTTC
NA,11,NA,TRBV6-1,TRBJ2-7,CASSTGGEQYF,TGTGCCAGCAGTACCGGGGGCGAGCAGTACTTC
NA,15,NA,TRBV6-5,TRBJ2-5,CASSYATGAQETQYF,TGTGCCAGCAGTTACGCGACAGGCGCCCAAGAGACCCAGTACTTC
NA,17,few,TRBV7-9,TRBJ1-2,CASSLAPSGVVDYGYTF,TGTGCCAGCAGCTTAGCGCCGTCAGGGGTGGTAGACTATGGCTACACCTTC
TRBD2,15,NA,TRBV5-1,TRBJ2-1,CASSLGAGGLQEQFF,TGCGCCAGCAGCTTAGGAGCGGGGGGGCTTCAGGAGCAGTTCTTC
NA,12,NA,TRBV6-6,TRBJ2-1,CASSYSDGGVFF,TGTGCCAGCAGTTACTCGGACGGGGGCGTGTTCTTC
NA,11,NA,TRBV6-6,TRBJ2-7,CASSSFYEQYF,TGTGCCAGCAGTTCATTTTACGAGCAGTACTTC
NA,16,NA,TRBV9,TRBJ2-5,CASSLSSAAHQETQYF,TGTGCCAGCAGCCTAAGTTCAGCGGCCCACCAAGAGACCCAGTACTTC
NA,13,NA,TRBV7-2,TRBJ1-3,CASSAMGFDTIYF,TGTGCCAGCAGCGCGATGGGGTTTGACACCATATATTTT
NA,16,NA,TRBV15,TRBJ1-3,CATRSHVGFNGNTIYF,TGTGCCACCAGATCCCACGTGGGGTTTAATGGAAACACCATATATTTT
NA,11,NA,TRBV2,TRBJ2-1,CASADAGEQFF,TGTGCCAGCGCCGACGCGGGTGAGCAGTTCTTC
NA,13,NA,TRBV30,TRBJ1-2,CAWSVPGEGGYTF,TGTGCCTGGAGTGTACCAGGGGAGGGTGGCTACACCTTC